This is a list of T cell receptor beta chains from one sample in a study of shared clonotypes between healthy human individuals. TCRdb's table, derived via immunoSEQ multiplex PCR, lists solely in-frame clones and lacks some. Of some 1.4 million clones in the sample, roughly 95% were seen once. The source material was naive CD4+ T cells sorted from blood. Every receptor here comes from a man aged 25 to 40 in good health. Each CDR3 is given with its conserved first and last residue. A D gene is named only where the DNA matches it firmly. Size tells how often a clone was seen (once, few, many) or the class of an expanded clone, and some rows leave it out.

CDR3nt: TGTGCCAGCAGCCACGGGGGGGTAGAGTACTTC; CDR3aa: CASSHGGVEYF; len: 11; v_gene: TRBV6-5; abundance: -; j_gene: TRBJ2-4; d_gene: TRBD2
CDR3nt: TGTGCCAGCAGGGACAGGGGTTACGAGCAGTACTTC; CDR3aa: CASRDRGYEQYF; len: 12; v_gene: TRBV6-5; abundance: -; j_gene: TRBJ2-7; d_gene: TRBD1
CDR3nt: TGTGCCAGCAGTGAAGCTTTCGGAGGAAACACCATATATTTT; CDR3aa: CASSEAFGGNTIYF; len: 14; v_gene: TRBV6-1; abundance: -; j_gene: TRBJ1-3; d_gene: -
CDR3nt: TGTGCCAGCAGCTTATCGAGAATAGCGGGAGGTTTTGGAGATACGCAGTATTTT; CDR3aa: CASSLSRIAGGFGDTQYF; len: 18; v_gene: TRBV7-3; abundance: -; j_gene: TRBJ2-3; d_gene: TRBD2
CDR3nt: TGTGCCAGTAGTACGCCTCATTCGATATCCGCCTACAATGAGCAGTTCTTC; CDR3aa: CASSTPHSISAYNEQFF; len: 17; v_gene: TRBV19; abundance: once; j_gene: TRBJ2-1; d_gene: -
CDR3nt: TGTGCCAGCAGTCCCCAGGGAGATCAGCCCCAGCATTTT; CDR3aa: CASSPQGDQPQHF; len: 13; v_gene: TRBV2; abundance: -; j_gene: TRBJ1-5; d_gene: -
CDR3nt: TGTGCCAGCAGCACGGGACAGGTTCATGAAAAACTGTTTTTT; CDR3aa: CASSTGQVHEKLFF; len: 14; v_gene: TRBV5-8; abundance: -; j_gene: TRBJ1-4; d_gene: TRBD1
CDR3nt: TGTGCCAGCAGTTCCCGAACAGGGTTCGAGCAGTACTTC; CDR3aa: CASSSRTGFEQYF; len: 13; v_gene: TRBV28; abundance: -; j_gene: TRBJ2-7; d_gene: -
CDR3nt: TGCGCCAGCAGCTTGGGACAGGGTGAGGAAAAACTGTTTTTT; CDR3aa: CASSLGQGEEKLFF; len: 14; v_gene: TRBV5-1; abundance: -; j_gene: TRBJ1-4; d_gene: TRBD1
CDR3nt: TGTGCCATCAGGGAACGGACAGGGACCACTGAAGCTTTCTTT; CDR3aa: CAIRERTGTTEAFF; len: 14; v_gene: TRBV10-3; abundance: -; j_gene: TRBJ1-1; d_gene: TRBD1
CDR3nt: TGTGCCAGCAGTGTCAGGACAGGGGACGAGCAGTACTTC; CDR3aa: CASSVRTGDEQYF; len: 13; v_gene: TRBV2; abundance: -; j_gene: TRBJ2-7; d_gene: TRBD1
CDR3nt: TGCGCCAGCAGCCCGGCCGGGACGGTCCAAGAGACCCAGTACTTC; CDR3aa: CASSPAGTVQETQYF; len: 15; v_gene: TRBV5-1; abundance: -; j_gene: TRBJ2-5; d_gene: -
CDR3nt: TGTGCCAGCAGCCGGGGGGGGAGGCTAGCGGATTCCTACGAGCAGTACTTC; CDR3aa: CASSRGGRLADSYEQYF; len: 17; v_gene: TRBV5-4; abundance: -; j_gene: TRBJ2-7; d_gene: TRBD2
CDR3nt: TGTGCCACCAGCAGAGACAGGGCCGAGACCCAGTACTTC; CDR3aa: CATSRDRAETQYF; len: 13; v_gene: TRBV15; abundance: once; j_gene: TRBJ2-5; d_gene: -
CDR3nt: TGCGCCAGCAGCTTGGCCTCGGGCACAGATACGCAGTATTTT; CDR3aa: CASSLASGTDTQYF; len: 14; v_gene: TRBV5-1; abundance: -; j_gene: TRBJ2-3; d_gene: -
CDR3nt: TGTGCCAGCAGTTTGTGGAAGTCTGGAAACACCATATATTTT; CDR3aa: CASSLWKSGNTIYF; len: 14; v_gene: TRBV28; abundance: -; j_gene: TRBJ1-3; d_gene: -
CDR3nt: TGTGCCAGCAGCCAAGATATTCCAGGACTTCAGCCCCAGCATTTT; CDR3aa: CASSQDIPGLQPQHF; len: 15; v_gene: TRBV4-2; abundance: -; j_gene: TRBJ1-5; d_gene: -
CDR3nt: TGCGCCAGCAGCGGACCGGGACTAGCGGCCCCTCTAGCCAAAAACATTCAGTACTTC; CDR3aa: CASSGPGLAAPLAKNIQYF; len: 19; v_gene: TRBV5-1; abundance: -; j_gene: TRBJ2-4; d_gene: TRBD2
CDR3nt: TGTGCCAGCAGTGTACCGCCGAGGACAGCCTATGGCTACACCTTC; CDR3aa: CASSVPPRTAYGYTF; len: 15; v_gene: TRBV6-1; abundance: -; j_gene: TRBJ1-2; d_gene: -
CDR3nt: TGTGCCAGCAGTGATACGGGTGGGGCCAACGTCCTGACTTTC; CDR3aa: CASSDTGGANVLTF; len: 14; v_gene: TRBV2; abundance: -; j_gene: TRBJ2-6; d_gene: -
CDR3nt: TGTGCCAGCAGCACCGCCCAGCCTGGGACCTACGAGCAGTACTTC; CDR3aa: CASSTAQPGTYEQYF; len: 15; v_gene: TRBV5-4; abundance: -; j_gene: TRBJ2-7; d_gene: -
CDR3nt: TGTGCCAGCAGTCAACCCCCCCCGGGGGACACTGAAGCTTTCTTT; CDR3aa: CASSQPPPGDTEAFF; len: 15; v_gene: TRBV28; abundance: -; j_gene: TRBJ1-1; d_gene: -
CDR3nt: TGTGCCACCAGCAGAGAGCGTAGCGGTCATTACTACAATGAGCAGTTCTTC; CDR3aa: CATSRERSGHYYNEQFF; len: 17; v_gene: TRBV15; abundance: -; j_gene: TRBJ2-1; d_gene: -
CDR3nt: TGCGCCAGCAGCTTGCCCCTGCCACCCGGACAGGGTAACGAACTATTGAACACTGAAGCTTTCTTT; CDR3aa: CASSLPLPPGQGNELLNTEAFF; len: 22; v_gene: TRBV5-1; abundance: once; j_gene: TRBJ1-1; d_gene: TRBD1
CDR3nt: TGTGCCAGCAGTTTGGGGGGGACCGGGGAGCTGTTTTTT; CDR3aa: CASSLGGTGELFF; len: 13; v_gene: TRBV27; abundance: -; j_gene: TRBJ2-2; d_gene: TRBD2
CDR3nt: TGTGCCAGCAGCGTAAACACTTGGGGCGGCACCGGGGAGCTGTTTTTT; CDR3aa: CASSVNTWGGTGELFF; len: 16; v_gene: TRBV2; abundance: -; j_gene: TRBJ2-2; d_gene: -
CDR3nt: TGTGCCATCAGTCTTTACGGAAAAGAGACCCAGTACTTC; CDR3aa: CAISLYGKETQYF; len: 13; v_gene: TRBV10-3; abundance: -; j_gene: TRBJ2-5; d_gene: -